These 18 T cell receptor beta chains were sequenced from one sample in a study of blood T cells in healthy people across ages. Alongside a J-beta primer mix, a sample-barcoded 5' primer served in a second PCR lasting about 7 to 11 cycles. TCRdb re-analysed the 5' RACE reads in MiXCR, keeping a single row per CDR3 protein. The sample holds under 1,000,000 distinct CDR3 sequences, roughly 35% seen once. The sequenced sample consisted of blood. The receptors stem from a man aged 18 to 30 in good health.

The V and J genes are TRBV20-1 and TRBJ1-1; D is uncertain. Germline CDR1 is DFQATT and CDR2 is SNEGSKA (reference sequence). V lost 7 bases, J lost 3 bases, and 9 bases lay in between. The CDR3 contains 11 residues. The CDR3 spells CSGRLDTEAFF. The CDR3 DNA reads TGCAGTGGACGGTTGGACACTGAAGCTTTCTTT.

This clonotype was detected a few times. This rearrangement joins TRBV4-1 to TRBJ2-3; TRBD1 aligns across 7 bases. CDR3 length: 17 amino acids. With V trimmed by 1 base and J by 6 bases, 13 bases remained unmatched. Looked up from germline, CDR1 is MGHRA and CDR2 is YSYEKL. This chain's CDR3 is CASSQVGTAEGDDTQYF. The CDR3 region has the DNA TGCGCCAGCAGCCAAGTGGGGACAGCGGAAGGAGATGATACGCAGTATTTT.

This clonotype was seen many times. The chain couples TRBV9 to TRBJ2-2; D unresolved. This CDR3 comprises 14 residues. The V end lost 4 bases, the J end lost 0 bases, and 7 bases lay between the germline ends. CDR1 is SGDLS, CDR2 YYNGEE, per germline. CDR3 bases: TGTGCCAGCAGCTATTACTCGAACACCGGGGAGCTGTTTTTT. Translation: CASSYYSNTGELFF. Together with reference TRBV9 and TRBJ2-2, the CDR3 gives the full variable domain: DSGVTQTPKHLITATGQRVTLRCSPRSGDLSVYWYQQSLDQGLQFLIQYYNGEERAKGNILERFSAQQFPDLHSELNLSSLELGDSALYFCASSYYSNTGELFFGEGSRLTVL.

V gene TRBV14 combines with J gene TRBJ2-3, with D perhaps matching TRBD2 (6 bases). The CDR3 extends over 17 amino acids. V was cut by 1 base and J by 2 bases, with 16 bases left in between. The germline V gene has CDR1 SGHDN and CDR2 FVKESK. This CDR3 reads CASSQVAGRLDTDTQYF. For the CDR3, the DNA is TGTGCCAGCAGCCAAGTCGCAGGGAGGTTAGACACAGATACGCAGTATTTT.

This clonotype was recorded many times. The chain combines TRBV25-1 with TRBJ2-7; TRBD1 matches at 10 bases. Germline assignment: CDR1 MGHDK and CDR2 SYGVNS. The trim removed 5 bases at V and 3 bases at J, leaving 4 bases unmatched. The CDR3 length is 14 residues. This CDR3 is CASSRDRGLYEQYF. The CDR3 DNA reads TGTGCCAGCAGTCGGGACAGGGGACTCTACGAGCAGTACTTC.

The rearrangement uses TRBV2 and TRBJ2-3; D may match TRBD1 or TRBD2 (6 bases each). This CDR3 comprises 17 residues. CDR1 and CDR2 from the germline V gene are SNHLY and FYNNEI. Trimming left V 7 bases short and J 0 bases short, with 20 bases between. The CDR3 DNA is TGTGCCAGCAACCCCCGCGTGGGGGGCGCTAGCACAGATACGCAGTATTTT. Its translation is CASNPRVGGASTDTQYF.

This clonotype turned up a few times. The rearrangement links TRBV28 to TRBJ1-2; the D is unclear. The V gene lost 6 bases and the J gene lost 0 bases, with 14 bases spanning the gap. Per germline, CDR1 MDHEN and CDR2 SYDVKM. CDR3 length: 15 amino acids. The chain's CDR3 is CASSGGEASNYGYTF. The CDR3 DNA reads TGTGCCAGCAGCGGTGGTGAGGCATCTAACTATGGCTACACCTTC.

A remark on this clonotype: The junction does not match germline at one end; this may be a read error. The V call is TRBV4-3, the J call TRBJ1-4; D remains unclear. Germline CDR1 and CDR2: LGHNA and YSLEER. The CDR3 contains 16 residues. CDR3 residues: CAGSQDLRPTNEKLFF. CDR3 coding DNA: TGCGCCGGCAGCCAAGATCTTCGCCCCACTAATGAAAAACTGTTTTTT.

This chain joins TRBV20-1 and TRBJ2-5; no firm D call. The CDR3 is 10 residues long. CDR1 and CDR2 (germline): DFQATT, SNEGSKA (reference sequence). The V end lost 4 bases, the J end lost 11 bases, and 11 bases lay between the germline ends. This CDR3 reads CSATLSEQYF. CDR3 bases: TGCAGTGCTACTTTGTCTGAGCAGTACTTC.

The rearrangement joins TRBV20-1 to TRBJ2-3; 11 bases are a match to TRBD2. The CDR3 contains 14 residues. Trimming removed 6 bases from V and 4 bases from J; junction bases left unmatched: 6. The germline gives CDR1 DFQATT, CDR2 SNEGSKA (reference sequence). CDR3 sequence (DNA): TGCAGTGCCACCGGGACTAGCGGCGCAGATACGCAGTATTTT. Amino acids: CSATGTSGADTQYF.

In this sample, this clonotype turned up a few times. V usage is TRBV7-2 and J usage is TRBJ1-2; D is undetermined. CDR1 is SGHTA, CDR2 FQGNSA, per germline. CDR3 length: 13 residues. Trimming cost V 5 bases and J 4 bases, with 11 bases left between them. The CDR3 spells CASSPDTSYGYTF. The DNA for the CDR3 is TGTGCCAGCAGCCCCGATACGAGCTATGGCTACACCTTC.

This clonotype was counted between two and nine times. The V call is TRBV6-6, the J call TRBJ1-4; D not certain. CDR1 is MNHNY and CDR2 is SVGAGI in the germline V gene (reference sequence). The CDR3 runs 15 residues. V was trimmed by 9 bases and J by 8 bases, leaving 22 bases between them. The CDR3 is CASLPRTRVREKLFF. CDR3 coding DNA: TGTGCCAGTCTCCCCCGAACGAGGGTGAGGGAAAAACTGTTTTTT.

The chain carries TRBV30 and TRBJ2-5; the D gene could be TRBD1 or TRBD2 (6 bases each). The J call may be incorrect, as the DNA end agrees better with TRBJ2-7. The CDR3 length is 15 residues. The germline V gene encodes CDR1 GTSNPN and CDR2 SVGIG (reference sequence). Written as DNA, the CDR3 is TGTGCCTGGAGTAACAACGGGGGACAACCCTACGAGCAGTACTTC. Translating gives CAWSNNGGQPYEQYF.

V gene TRBV30 combines with J gene TRBJ1-1; D possibly corresponds to TRBD1 (6 bases). V gave up 4 bases and J gave up 0 bases, with 18 bases separating them. CDR1 GTSNPN and CDR2 SVGIG come from the germline V gene (reference sequence). The CDR3 totals 16 residues. The CDR3 here is CAWIGFGGHMNTEAFF. In nucleotides, the CDR3 is TGTGCCTGGATTGGGTTCGGGGGGCACATGAACACTGAAGCTTTCTTT.

The CDR3 protein is CASSTGQGNSPLHF. The CDR3 region has the DNA TGTGCCAGCAGCACCGGACAGGGAAATTCACCCCTCCACTTT. This chain connects TRBV13 to TRBJ1-6, with TRBD1 matching over 8 bases. Looked up from germline, CDR1 is PRHDT and CDR2 is FYEKMQ (reference sequence). The CDR3 totals 14 residues. Trimming took 5 bases from V and 7 from J; bases not matched to a gene: 4.

The genes are TRBV7-2 and TRBJ1-1, with a tentative D call TRBD1 (6 bases). V lost 0 bases to trimming and J lost 4 bases, with 9 bases between them. The V gene's germline CDR1 is SGHTA and CDR2 FQGNSA. CDR3 length: 14 amino acids. CDR3 bases: TGTGCCAGCAGCTTAGCACAGGGCCTCACTGAAGCTTTCTTT. Its translation: CASSLAQGLTEAFF.

The chain recombines TRBV20-1 with TRBJ2-2; D is possibly TRBD1 (6 bases). This CDR3 contains 12 residues. The germline V and J ends were trimmed by 7 bases and 2 bases, with 8 bases remaining between them. The germline gives CDR1 DFQATT, CDR2 SNEGSKA (reference sequence). CDR3 region: CSVQGNTGELFF. In nucleotides, the CDR3 is TGCAGTGTACAGGGTAACACCGGGGAGCTGTTTTTT.

This clonotype occurred a few times. The CDR3 coding sequence is TGCAGTGCTAGAGATGTCAGGGGAGGGCAGCCCCAGCATTTT. This translates into CSARDVRGGQPQHF. The V and J genes are TRBV20-1 and TRBJ1-5; weak D call: TRBD1 (6 bases). The V gene's germline CDR1 is DFQATT and CDR2 SNEGSKA (reference sequence). The CDR3 sequence is 14 residues long. V lost 0 bases and J 7 bases, leaving 13 bases between the germline ends.